This T cell receptor (beta chain) originates from a study of T cell repertoires in cytomegalovirus infection. Study context: It was recently identified HLA-C-restricted and well-studied HLA-B-restricted CMV epitopes that the study used.

Using its own MiXCR run on the reads, TCRdb lists one record per CDR3 protein. The sample has about 830,000 distinct CDR3 sequences, about 31% seen once; the top ten hold around an eighth. For this clonotype: Its antigen remains unknown.

This CDR3 has 13 residues. Germline assignment: CDR1 MNHEY and CDR2 SMNVEV (reference sequence). Trimming shortened V by 7 bases and J by 0 bases, and 8 bases separated the two germline ends. The rearrangement uses TRBV27 and TRBJ2-3; D gene uncertain. The clonotype originates from a human donor in good health (CMV status not recorded). Some clones in this sample may be carry-over from other donors' samples. The sequences come from cultured CD8+ T cells from PBMCs, collected from culture after CMV antigen stimulation. The CDR3 nucleotides are TGTGCCAGCAAGGTGGTAAGCACAGATACGCAGTATTTT. Encoded protein: CASKVVSTDTQYF.